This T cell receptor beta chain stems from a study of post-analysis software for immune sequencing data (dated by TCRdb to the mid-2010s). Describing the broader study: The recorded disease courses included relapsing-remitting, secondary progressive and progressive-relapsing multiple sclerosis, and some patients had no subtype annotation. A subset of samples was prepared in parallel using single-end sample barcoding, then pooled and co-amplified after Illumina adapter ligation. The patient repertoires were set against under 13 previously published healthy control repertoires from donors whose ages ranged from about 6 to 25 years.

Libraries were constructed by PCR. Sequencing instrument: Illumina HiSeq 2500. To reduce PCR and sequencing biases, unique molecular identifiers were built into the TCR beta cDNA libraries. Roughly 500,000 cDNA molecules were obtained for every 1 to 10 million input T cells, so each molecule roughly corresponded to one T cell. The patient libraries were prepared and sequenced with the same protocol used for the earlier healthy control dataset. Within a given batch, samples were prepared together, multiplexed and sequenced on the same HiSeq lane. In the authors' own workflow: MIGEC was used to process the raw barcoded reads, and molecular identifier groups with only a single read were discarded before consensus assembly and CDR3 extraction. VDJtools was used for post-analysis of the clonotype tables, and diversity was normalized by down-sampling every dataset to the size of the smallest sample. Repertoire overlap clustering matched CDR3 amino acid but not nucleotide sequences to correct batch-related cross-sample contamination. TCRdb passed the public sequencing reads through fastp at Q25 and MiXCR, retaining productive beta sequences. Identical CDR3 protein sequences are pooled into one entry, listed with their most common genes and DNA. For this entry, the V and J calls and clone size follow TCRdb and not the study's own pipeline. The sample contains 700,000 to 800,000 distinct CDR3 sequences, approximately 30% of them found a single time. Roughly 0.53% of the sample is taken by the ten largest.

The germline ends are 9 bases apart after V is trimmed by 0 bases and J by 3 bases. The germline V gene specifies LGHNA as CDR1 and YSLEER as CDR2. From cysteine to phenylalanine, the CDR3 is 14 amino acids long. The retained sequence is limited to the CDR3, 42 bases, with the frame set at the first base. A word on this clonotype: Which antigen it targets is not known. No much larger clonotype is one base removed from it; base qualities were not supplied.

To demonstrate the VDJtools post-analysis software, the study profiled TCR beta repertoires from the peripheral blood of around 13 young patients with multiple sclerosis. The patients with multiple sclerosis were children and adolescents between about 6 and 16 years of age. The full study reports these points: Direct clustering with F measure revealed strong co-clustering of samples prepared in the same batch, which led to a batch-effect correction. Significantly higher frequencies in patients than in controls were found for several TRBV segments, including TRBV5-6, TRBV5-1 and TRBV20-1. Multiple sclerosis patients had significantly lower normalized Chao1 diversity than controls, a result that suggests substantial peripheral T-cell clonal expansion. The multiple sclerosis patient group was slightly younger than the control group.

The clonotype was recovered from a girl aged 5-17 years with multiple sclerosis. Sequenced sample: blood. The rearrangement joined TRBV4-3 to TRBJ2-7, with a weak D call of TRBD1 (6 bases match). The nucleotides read TGCGCCAGCAGCCAAGAAACAGGGCGCTACGAGCAGTACTTC. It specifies CASSQETGRYEQYF.